This record concerns one T cell receptor (beta chain) sequence. These data come from a study of cytomegalovirus exposure and HLA in healthy donors. PCR amplification relied on 60 Vbeta primers (plus 13 Jbeta primers). Study processing details: Later analysis identified tens of millions of unique TCR beta chains, approximately 11 million shared. Measured with immunoSEQ multiplex PCR; TCRdb has only the in-frame clones, and not every one. Clone size and V and J calls were adopted from that table, with D and trimming inferred from the DNA. The sample lists some 100,000 clones, approximately 80% occurring once. The CDR3 loop spans 13 amino acids. The V gene end was trimmed by 4 bases and the J gene end by 5 bases; junction bases not matched to a gene: 2. Germline CDR1 and CDR2: MGHDK and SYGVNS.

The V and J genes are TRBV25-1 and TRBJ2-7; TRBD2 aligns across 10 bases. The TCR sequence derives from a female donor in good health and CMV-seronegative. Sequencing input: PBMCs. The CDR3 bases are TGTGCCAGCAGTGGAGCGGGGGGGAACGAGCAGTACTTC. Translated, it gives CASSGAGGNEQYF.